Listed here are 30 T cell receptor beta chains from one sample, sequenced in a study of OX40 agonist ivuxolimab in advanced cancers. Assay used: immunoSEQ multiplex PCR; TCRdb lists only in-frame clones, some missing. The sample shows tens of thousands of clones, 75% to 90% of them seen only once. Sequencing was performed on CD4+ or CD8+ T cells sorted from blood, taken in a trial of the OX40 agonist ivuxolimab. The receptors originated from an adult with an advanced solid tumor such as melanoma, head and neck, liver or kidney cancer.

The genes are TRBV27 and TRBJ1-1, with D perhaps matching TRBD1 (6 bases). The germline V gene has CDR1 MNHEY and CDR2 SMNVEV (reference sequence). V was pared by 4 bases and J by 0 bases, with 15 bases between. This CDR3 contains 16 residues. The CDR3 spells CASSSPTRGLNTEAFF. In nucleotides, the CDR3 is TGTGCCAGCAGTTCGCCGACCAGGGGCCTGAACACTGAAGCTTTCTTT.

The chain recombines TRBV5-1 with TRBJ2-1; 7 nucleotides align to TRBD2. Germline values: CDR1 SGHRS, CDR2 YFSETQ. J gave up 8 bases and V 0 bases, and 11 bases lay outside the gene matches. This CDR3 is built from 16 residues. CDR3 sequence: CASSLGGSTSAHEQFF. The CDR3 bases are TGCGCCAGCAGCTTGGGGGGGTCAACTAGCGCCCATGAGCAGTTCTTC.

This chain connects TRBV6-1 to TRBJ2-2, with a possible D match to TRBD2 (6 bases). The CDR3 totals 14 residues. The V gene lost 6 bases and the J gene lost 1 base, with 9 bases spanning the gap. Germline values: CDR1 MNHNS, CDR2 SASEGT. CDR3 sequence: CASRSSGNTGELFF. The CDR3 DNA follows: TGTGCCAGCAGAAGTAGCGGGAACACCGGGGAGCTGTTTTTT.

The chain uses TRBV20-1 and TRBJ2-7; D is ambiguous. The V end was cut by 3 bases, the J end by 4 bases, with 7 bases between. The CDR3 is made up of 11 amino acids. From germline, CDR1 is DFQATT and CDR2 SNEGSKA (reference sequence). The CDR3 sequence is CSASHTYEQYF. CDR3 bases: TGCAGTGCTAGTCACACTTACGAGCAGTACTTC.

The chain uses TRBV10-1 and TRBJ2-3, with a tentative D call TRBD1 (6 bases). The V gene's germline CDR1 is WNHNN and CDR2 SYGVQD (reference sequence). Trimming left V 2 bases short and J 4 bases short, with 19 bases between. CDR3 length: 17 amino acids. The CDR3: CASSEAGARLGADTQYF. The DNA of the CDR3 is TGCGCCAGCAGTGAGGCAGGGGCAAGATTGGGAGCAGATACGCAGTATTTT.

The V and J genes are TRBV30 and TRBJ2-1; D not resolved. CDR1 GTSNPN and CDR2 SVGIG come from the germline V gene (reference sequence). This CDR3 has 14 residues. Deletions cut 2 bases from V and 0 bases from J, with 8 bases between. The CDR3 reads CAWSPMSSYNEQFF. CDR3 sequence (DNA): TGTGCCTGGAGTCCGATGAGCTCCTACAATGAGCAGTTCTTC. The variable domain in full, completed from reference TRBV30 and TRBJ2-1, reads SQTIHQWPATLVQPVGSPLSLECTVEGTSNPNLYWYRQAAGRGLQLLFYSVGIGQISSEVPQNLSASRPQDRQFILSSKKLLLSDSGFYLCAWSPMSSYNEQFFGPGTRLTVL.

This chain joins TRBV2 and TRBJ1-5; D is unresolved. The CDR3 is 13 residues long. Trimming removed 8 bases from V and 4 bases from J, with 12 bases in between. CDR1 and CDR2 from the germline V gene are SNHLY and FYNNEI. The CDR3 is CASSTGRNQPQHF. CDR3 sequence (DNA): TGTGCCAGCTCTACCGGGAGGAATCAGCCCCAGCATTTT.

This clone was seen just once. The chain links TRBV11-2 to TRBJ2-3, with no clear D. Trimming removed 2 bases from V and 0 bases from J, with 6 bases in between. Germline CDR1 and CDR2: SGHAT and FQNNGV. The CDR3 is 14 residues long. As DNA, the CDR3 is TGTGCCAGCAGCTTAACACGTAGCACAGATACGCAGTATTTT. Translation gives CASSLTRSTDTQYF.

The CDR3 DNA reads as TGTGCCAGTAGTTACAGTGGCTCAGATACGCAGTATTTT. Translation gives CASSYSGSDTQYF. This chain joins TRBV19 and TRBJ2-3; D is ambiguous. Germline CDR1 is LNHDA and CDR2 is SQIVND (reference sequence). Trimming stripped 5 bases from V and 4 bases from J, with 10 bases between. CDR3 length: 13 amino acids.

This chain joins TRBV6-5 and TRBJ2-1, with a possible D match to TRBD2 (5 bases). This CDR3 is 12 amino acids long. The germline V and J ends were trimmed by 4 bases and 8 bases, with 9 bases remaining between them. Germline values: CDR1 MNHEY, CDR2 SVGAGI. In DNA form, the CDR3 reads TGTGCCAGCAGTTCTAGGAGGCATGAGCAGTTCTTC. It translates to CASSSRRHEQFF.

The rearrangement uses TRBV27 and TRBJ2-1; D not resolved. Germline V CDR1 and CDR2: MNHEY, SMNVEV (reference sequence). The CDR3 sequence is 14 residues long. Trimming removed 2 bases from V and 6 bases from J, with 11 bases in between. CDR3 protein: CASSLRTPPNEQFF. The CDR3 DNA reads TGTGCCAGCAGTTTACGTACTCCCCCCAATGAGCAGTTCTTC.

The chain couples TRBV5-1 to TRBJ2-7; 12 nucleotides line up with TRBD2. Trimming cost V 0 bases and J 1 base; bases outside gene matches: 8. CDR1 is SGHRS and CDR2 is YFSETQ in the germline V gene. This CDR3 spans 18 amino acids. In DNA form, the CDR3 reads TGCGCCAGCAGCTTGGAGGCGACTAGCGGGAGTGGTTCCTACGAGCAGTACTTC. Amino acids: CASSLEATSGSGSYEQYF.

The genes are TRBV12-5 and TRBJ1-1, with D hard to call. In germline, CDR1 is LGHNT, CDR2 FRNRAP. The CDR3 is 14 residues long. V was shortened by 1 base and J by 5 bases, with 11 bases between the two germline ends. The CDR3 nucleotides read TGTGCTAGTGGTTTGGCCGTCTTAGGGACTGAAGCTTTCTTT. Its protein is CASGLAVLGTEAFF.

The chain has TRBV6-5 and TRBJ2-1; D is ambiguous. This CDR3 has 13 residues. Germline CDR1 is MNHEY and CDR2 is SVGAGI. V gave up 2 bases and J gave up 3 bases, with 5 bases separating them. CDR3 DNA sequence: TGTGCCAGCAGTTACAGGGTCTACAATGAGCAGTTCTTC. It encodes CASSYRVYNEQFF.

The rearrangement uses TRBV4-2 and TRBJ2-7, with 7 bases lining up with TRBD2. V gave up 0 bases and J gave up 0 bases; unmatched junction bases: 5. Germline V gene sequence: CDR1 LGHNA, CDR2 YNFKEQ. The CDR3 is made up of 16 amino acids. The CDR3 DNA reads TGTGCCAGCAGCCAAGATTCTAGCGGCCGCTCCTACGAGCAGTACTTC. Encoded protein: CASSQDSSGRSYEQYF.

The chain carries TRBV18 and TRBJ2-7, with a possible D match to TRBD2 (6 bases). The CDR3 extends over 12 amino acids. CDR1 is KGHSH and CDR2 is LQKENI in the germline V gene. The V end was cut by 6 bases, the J end by 6 bases, with 12 bases between. The CDR3 nucleotides read TGTGCCAGCTCGTCCTACGGGGGCGAGCAGTACTTC. This translates into CASSSYGGEQYF.

The chain joins TRBV11-2 to TRBJ2-3; 12 bases map to TRBD2. V dropped 5 bases and J dropped 4; count of bases not matched to a gene: 4. The germline V gene has CDR1 SGHAT and CDR2 FQNNGV. The length of the CDR3 is 15 residues. DNA of the CDR3: TGTGCCAGCAGCGTACTAGCGGGGGGTCCAGATACGCAGTATTTT. Protein product: CASSVLAGGPDTQYF.

The J gene is TRBJ1-5, the V gene TRBV4-1, with a weak D call TRBD1 (6 bases). Trimming pared 1 base from V and 1 base from J, leaving 14 bases between. The CDR3 length is 17 residues. In germline, CDR1 is MGHRA, CDR2 YSYEKL. The CDR3 protein is CASSQVSGAYSNQPQHF. The CDR3 nucleotides are TGCGCCAGCAGCCAAGTTTCAGGGGCCTACAGCAATCAGCCCCAGCATTTT.

The V call is TRBV19, the J call TRBJ2-7; unclear D gene. The CDR3 extends over 14 amino acids. V lost 1 base to trimming and J lost 0 bases, with 7 bases between them. Germline CDR1 reads LNHDA; CDR2 reads SQIVND (reference sequence). CDR3 bases: TGTGCCAGTAGTATAGTTGAAAGCTCCTACGAGCAGTACTTC. Translation gives CASSIVESSYEQYF.

This clone has just one count. This chain joins TRBV10-1 and TRBJ1-3; TRBD1 matches 9 bases. After removal of 7 bases from V and 3 bases from J, the junction contained 7 bases not matched to a gene. Germline CDR1 and CDR2: WNHNN and SYGVQD (reference sequence). The CDR3 totals 15 residues. CDR3 sequence (DNA): TGCGCCAGCAAGGGACAGGGAATTAGTGGAAACACCATATATTTT. Translating gives CASKGQGISGNTIYF.

The chain uses TRBV7-8 and TRBJ2-7, with a possible D match to TRBD1 (6 bases). This CDR3 has 15 amino acids. Germline values: CDR1 SGHVS, CDR2 FQNEAQ. V was trimmed by 5 bases and J by 3 bases, leaving 17 bases between them. CDR3 amino acids: CASSKTSGVSYEQYF. CDR3 nucleotide sequence: TGTGCCAGCAGCAAAACCTCAGGGGTTAGCTACGAGCAGTACTTC.

The chain joins TRBV19 to TRBJ2-4; D not resolved. Germline assignment: CDR1 LNHDA and CDR2 SQIVND (reference sequence). The length of the CDR3 is 15 residues. The V gene lost 7 bases and the J gene lost 0 bases, with 13 bases spanning the gap. CDR3 residues: CASNQRTEAKNIQYF. CDR3 sequence (DNA): TGTGCCAGTAATCAGAGAACTGAAGCCAAAAACATTCAGTACTTC.

The chain couples TRBV2 to TRBJ2-5, with TRBD1 identical over 10 bases. The CDR3 covers 15 residues. CDR1 is SNHLY, CDR2 FYNNEI, per germline. The V and J ends lost 6 bases and 5 bases, in that order; junction bases with no gene match: 9. CDR3 nucleotides: TGTGCCAGCAGAGTTCGACAGGGGGCACGGGAGACCCAGTACTTC. This codes for CASRVRQGARETQYF.

CDR3 bases: TGTGCCAGCAGCCGTGACAGCGGCTCTGGAAACACCATATATTTT. Its translation: CASSRDSGSGNTIYF. The chain couples TRBV7-9 to TRBJ1-3, with D possibly matching TRBD1 (5 bases). Germline V lookup: CDR1 SEHNR, CDR2 FQNEAQ (reference sequence). This CDR3 is 15 amino acids long. The ends were cut back, 5 bases at V and 0 bases at J, with 11 bases in the middle.

In its sample, this clone is medium-sized (0.01 to 0.1%). The J gene is TRBJ1-6, the V gene TRBV28; TRBD1 might be the D (6 bases). Germline V gene sequence: CDR1 MDHEN, CDR2 SYDVKM. V dropped 6 bases and J dropped 3 bases, with 12 bases sitting between them. This CDR3 contains 15 residues. For the CDR3, the DNA is TGTGCCAGCAGAAATGACAGGCTCTATAATTCACCCCTCCACTTT. Translation: CASRNDRLYNSPLHF.

This clone was observed a single time. The V and J genes are TRBV19 and TRBJ1-5; possible D gene TRBD1, 6 bases. Germline loops: CDR1 LNHDA, CDR2 SQIVND (reference sequence). Between the trimmed V and J ends, which lost 11 bases and 5 bases, there was a span of 19 bases. The CDR3 spans 14 residues. DNA for the CDR3: TGTGCCGGGGGGGCTAGGGCAGCGCATCAGCCCCAGCATTTT. Translated: CAGGARAAHQPQHF.

The sample holds one count of this clone. This chain uses TRBV7-8 with TRBJ2-7, with 8 bases fitting TRBD1. In germline, CDR1 is SGHVS, CDR2 FQNEAQ. V trimming: 1 base; J trimming: 2 bases; junction bases outside the gene matches: 7. The CDR3 is made up of 16 amino acids. CDR3 sequence (DNA): TGTGCCAGCAGCTTAGGGGGCCGGGACAGGACCTACGAGCAGTACTTC. It encodes CASSLGGRDRTYEQYF.

This chain uses TRBV5-1 with TRBJ2-1; D gene uncertain. Germline lookup yields CDR1 SGHRS and CDR2 YFSETQ. The CDR3 spans 14 residues. The ends were cut back, 4 bases at V and 7 bases at J, with 15 bases in the middle. In DNA, the CDR3 is TGCGCCAGCAGCGGTGGGATGATACTGAATGAGCAGTTCTTC. It yields the protein CASSGGMILNEQFF.

A single count supports this clone. This sequence joins TRBV18 and TRBJ1-4, with 10 bases that match TRBD1. Germline CDR1 is KGHSH and CDR2 is LQKENI. Unmatched junction bases numbered 5, after V lost 2 bases and J lost 2 bases. The CDR3 sequence is 17 residues long. CDR3 nucleotides: TGTGCCAGCTCACCAATGGGACAGGGGTTGACTAATGAAAAACTGTTTTTT. Amino acids: CASSPMGQGLTNEKLFF.

This chain uses TRBV6-5 with TRBJ2-3; weak D call: TRBD2 (6 bases). The CDR3 has 15 residues. With 8 bases removed from V and 2 bases from J, the gap between germline ends came to 17 bases. Germline CDR1 is MNHEY and CDR2 is SVGAGI. The CDR3 region is CASVGAGSVTDTQYF. CDR3 bases: TGTGCCAGCGTAGGGGCGGGATCGGTCACAGATACGCAGTATTTT.